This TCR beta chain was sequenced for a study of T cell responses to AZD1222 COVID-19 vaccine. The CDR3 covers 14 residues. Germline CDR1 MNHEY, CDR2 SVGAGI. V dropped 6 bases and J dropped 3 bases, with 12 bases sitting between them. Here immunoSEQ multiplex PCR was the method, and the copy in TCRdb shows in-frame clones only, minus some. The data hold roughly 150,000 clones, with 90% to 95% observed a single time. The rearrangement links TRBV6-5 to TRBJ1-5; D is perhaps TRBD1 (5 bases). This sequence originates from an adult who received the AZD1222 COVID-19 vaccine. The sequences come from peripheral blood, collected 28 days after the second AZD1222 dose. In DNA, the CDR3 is TGTGCCAGCAGCAGGGCAGGGACCAATCAGCCCCAGCATTTT. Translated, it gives CASSRAGTNQPQHF.